This passage covers 11 T cell receptor beta chains from one sample sequenced in a study of neurological immune-mediated disorders. TCRdb passed the 5' RACE reads through MiXCR, listing each CDR3 protein once. The sample shows about 66,000 distinct CDR3 sequences, about 4.2% of them seen only once. The sequencing input was PBMCs. These receptors were collected from a man aged 25-45 years with multiple sclerosis.

This clonotype was seen a handful of times. V usage is TRBV20-1 and J usage is TRBJ1-2, with TRBD1 matching over 8 bases. Per the germline V gene, CDR1 is DFQATT and CDR2 is SNEGSKA (reference sequence). Trimming removed 6 bases from V and 7 bases from J; junction bases left unmatched: 4. CDR3 length: 11 amino acids. The DNA of the CDR3 is TGCAGTGCCTCGACAGGGGTTGGCTACACCTTC. It translates to CSASTGVGYTF.

This clonotype appeared many times. The chain has TRBV20-1 and TRBJ2-7; D gene ambiguous. Germline CDR1 is DFQATT and CDR2 is SNEGSKA (reference sequence). This CDR3 region has 14 residues. Trimming left V 5 bases short and J 0 bases short, with 14 bases between. In DNA form, the CDR3 reads TGCAGTGCTCTCGACCAATTGAGCTCCTACGAGCAGTACTTC. This translates into CSALDQLSSYEQYF.

This clonotype was detected ten times or more. The CDR3 DNA reads as TGTGCCAGCAGTTACGTGGGGGGCGGCGCAGATACGCAGTATTTT. Amino acids: CASSYVGGGADTQYF. The chain joins TRBV6-5 to TRBJ2-3; D is perhaps TRBD1 or TRBD2 (6 bases each). Trimming pared 2 bases from V and 4 bases from J, leaving 13 bases between. CDR3 length: 15 residues. Germline CDR1 reads MNHEY; CDR2 reads SVGAGI.

This clonotype was detected many times. The chain recombines TRBV20-1 with TRBJ2-3; D is perhaps TRBD1 (6 bases). This CDR3 contains 17 residues. V was pared by 6 bases and J by 0 bases, with 22 bases between. The germline V gene has CDR1 DFQATT and CDR2 SNEGSKA (reference sequence). The DNA for the CDR3 is TGCAGTGCGCTTCCCTTTACAGGGCCCTTAAGCACAGATACGCAGTATTTT. It specifies CSALPFTGPLSTDTQYF.

The table lists this clonotype with many counts. The V call is TRBV20-1, the J call TRBJ2-2; D is unclear. The CDR3 has 15 amino acids. Germline V gene lookup returns CDR1 DFQATT and CDR2 SNEGSKA (reference sequence). The V gene lost 1 base and the J gene lost 1 base, with 10 bases spanning the gap. The CDR3 sequence: CSARGTGRNTGELFF. The CDR3 DNA reads as TGCAGTGCTAGAGGTACCGGTAGGAACACCGGGGAGCTGTTTTTT.

The rearrangement joins TRBV5-3 to TRBJ2-2; tentatively, D is TRBD2 (5 bases). TRBV5-3 is an ORF, with its function uncertain. Trimming left V 3 bases short and J 1 base short, with 13 bases between. This CDR3 is 16 amino acids long. CDR3 region: CARSCREPKNTGELFF. CDR3 coding DNA: TGTGCCAGAAGCTGCCGGGAACCCAAGAACACCGGGGAGCTGTTTTTT.

In its sample, this clonotype was seen many times. This sequence joins TRBV27 and TRBJ1-4; D is ambiguous. Trimming removed 5 bases at V and 3 bases at J, with 13 bases between. This CDR3 is built from 15 residues. Germline values: CDR1 MNHEY, CDR2 SMNVEV (reference sequence). The CDR3 here is CASSPRSLSNEKLFF. The CDR3 DNA reads TGTGCCAGCAGTCCCCGCAGCCTGTCTAATGAAAAACTGTTTTTT.

V and J are TRBV6-5 and TRBJ1-2; D remains ambiguous. The CDR3 is 14 amino acids. Germline-derived CDR1 and CDR2 are MNHEY and SVGAGI. With 2 bases removed from V and 2 bases from J, the gap between germline ends came to 9 bases. CDR3 loop: CASSYAEDNYGYTF. The CDR3 DNA follows: TGTGCCAGCAGTTACGCGGAGGACAACTATGGCTACACCTTC.

This clonotype was seen many times. V gene TRBV9 combines with J gene TRBJ2-1, with D perhaps TRBD2 (5 bases). V lost 0 bases, J lost 5 bases, and 12 bases lay in between. Germline CDR1 reads SGDLS; CDR2 reads YYNGEE. The CDR3 is made up of 15 amino acids. This chain's CDR3 is CASSVGLAGNNEQFF. CDR3 DNA: TGTGCCAGCAGCGTAGGGCTAGCTGGGAACAATGAGCAGTTCTTC.

Many counts were recorded for this clonotype. V and J are TRBV29-1 and TRBJ2-7; 9 bases match TRBD1. The junction had 2 bases not matched to a gene; V was cut back by 4 bases and J by 1 base. The germline V gene encodes CDR1 SQVTM and CDR2 ANQGSEA. This CDR3 is built from 13 residues. The CDR3 loop is CSVAGQGSYEQYF. CDR3 bases: TGCAGCGTTGCGGGACAGGGATCCTACGAGCAGTACTTC.

This clonotype showed up many times. The V and J genes are TRBV18 and TRBJ2-5; D is ambiguous. This CDR3 is 13 amino acids long. V dropped 2 bases and J dropped 0 bases, with 4 bases sitting between them. The germline V gene has CDR1 KGHSH and CDR2 LQKENI. CDR3 sequence reads: CASSPGYQETQYF. For the CDR3, the DNA is TGTGCCAGCTCACCAGGGTACCAAGAGACCCAGTACTTC.